This TCR beta chain was observed in a study of blood T cell repertoires in COVID-19. Overall study: Donors in the United States, Italy and Spain gave samples during acute or convalescent COVID-19. PBMCs, B-cell-depleted T cells, or T cells provided the cDNA or gDNA that made up the material.

V was pared by 4 bases and J by 6 bases, with 6 bases of the junction left unmatched. This CDR3 is built from 16 residues. From germline, CDR1 is SGDLS and CDR2 YYNGEE. Cohorts were assigned according to the clinical history that participants reported. Study processing details: From reference gene primer amplification, estimates of nucleated cell counts were derived. Using immunoSEQ multiplex PCR, the repertoire was profiled, and TCRdb retains in-frame clones only, with some absent. The V and J calls and clone size were taken over from that table, and D and trimming were inferred from the DNA. The profile shows 150,000 to 200,000 clones, more than 80% of them singletons.

This sequence joins TRBV9 and TRBJ2-3; TRBD2 matches at 15 bases. The sample consisted of PBMCs or T cells enriched from blood (not recorded which). The receptor comes from a man in his forties or fifties who had recovered from COVID-19. CDR3 amino acids: CASSPGTSGRPDTQYF. CDR3 in DNA: TGTGCCAGCAGCCCCGGGACTAGCGGGAGGCCCGATACGCAGTATTTT.